This T cell receptor beta chain was recorded in a study of blood T cell repertoires in COVID-19. Clones were read by immunoSEQ multiplex PCR, and TCRdb kept only the in-frame ones, dropping some. The data contain 300,000 or so clones, 80% to 90% of them singletons. Germline CDR1 and CDR2: SGHVS and FQNEAQ. The CDR3 is 14 amino acids. The V segment lost 5 bases and the J segment 4 bases; nucleotides outside the gene matches: 8. The sample taken for sequencing was peripheral blood. The source is a woman aged 40 to 50 who had recovered from COVID-19. J is TRBJ2-7 and V is TRBV7-8; TRBD2 matches 7 bases. The CDR3 is CASSPAGVLYEQYF. The CDR3 DNA is TGTGCCAGCAGCCCGGCGGGGGTCCTATACGAGCAGTACTTC.